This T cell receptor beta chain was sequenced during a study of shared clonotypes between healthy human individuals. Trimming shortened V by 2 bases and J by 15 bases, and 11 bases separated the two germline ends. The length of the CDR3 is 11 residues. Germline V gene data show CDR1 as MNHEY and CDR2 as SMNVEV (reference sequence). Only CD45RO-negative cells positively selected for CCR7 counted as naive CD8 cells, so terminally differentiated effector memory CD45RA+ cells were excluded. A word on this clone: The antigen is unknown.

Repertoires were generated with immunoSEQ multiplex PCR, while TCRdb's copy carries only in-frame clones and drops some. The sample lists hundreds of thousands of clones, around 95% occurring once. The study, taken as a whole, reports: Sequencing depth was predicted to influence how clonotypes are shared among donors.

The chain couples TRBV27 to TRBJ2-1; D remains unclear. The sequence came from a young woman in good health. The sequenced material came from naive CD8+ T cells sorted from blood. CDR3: CASSLGMRTFF. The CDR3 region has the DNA TGTGCCAGCAGTTTAGGAATGCGTACGTTCTTC.